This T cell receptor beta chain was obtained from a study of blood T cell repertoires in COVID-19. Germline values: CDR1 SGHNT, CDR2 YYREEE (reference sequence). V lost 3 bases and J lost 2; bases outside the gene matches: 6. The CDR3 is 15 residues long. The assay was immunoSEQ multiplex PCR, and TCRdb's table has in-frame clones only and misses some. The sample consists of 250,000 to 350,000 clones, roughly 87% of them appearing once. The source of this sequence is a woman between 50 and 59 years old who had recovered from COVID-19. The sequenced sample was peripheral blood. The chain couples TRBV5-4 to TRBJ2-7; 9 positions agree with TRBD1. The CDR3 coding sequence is TGTGCCAGCAGCTCCGGGACAGGGAGCCCCTACGAGCAGTACTTC. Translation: CASSSGTGSPYEQYF.